The 22 T cell receptor beta chains reported below all come from one sample, sequenced in a study of shared clonotypes between healthy human individuals. Only CD45RO-negative cells positively selected for CCR7 counted as naive CD8 cells, so terminally differentiated effector memory CD45RA+ cells were excluded. Sequenced by immunoSEQ multiplex PCR; TCRdb stores in-frame clones only, minus some. Among about 2.1 million clones listed, around 95% were seen once. The specimen sequenced was naive CD8+ T cells from PBMCs. The receptors were gathered from a man between 18 and 29 years old in good health. Some clones in this sample may be carry-over from other donors' samples.

The count of this clone is one. The rearrangement links TRBV10-3 to TRBJ2-7, with D perhaps TRBD1 (5 bases). Deletions cut 0 bases from V and 2 bases from J, with 8 bases between. This CDR3 contains 14 residues. Germline V gene sequence: CDR1 ENHRY, CDR2 SYGVKD. CDR3 sequence: CAISESDSPYEQYF. CDR3 coding DNA: TGTGCCATCAGTGAGTCTGACAGCCCCTACGAGCAGTACTTC.

The rearrangement links TRBV29-1 to TRBJ2-1; D possibly corresponds to TRBD2 (6 bases). Germline V lookup: CDR1 SQVTM, CDR2 ANQGSEA. Trimming removed 5 bases from V and 8 bases from J, with 19 bases in between. The CDR3 extends over 14 amino acids. CDR3 sequence reads: CSVPYGRSSDEQFF. The DNA for the CDR3 is TGCAGCGTTCCTTACGGGAGAAGCTCCGATGAGCAGTTCTTC.

This chain joins TRBV19 and TRBJ2-2, with D uncertain. Germline lookup yields CDR1 LNHDA and CDR2 SQIVND (reference sequence). V was pared by 3 bases and J by 0 bases, with 11 bases between. The CDR3 totals 16 residues. The DNA for the CDR3 is TGTGCCAGTAGTATTTACTCCTCGGCGAACACCGGGGAGCTGTTTTTT. It yields the protein CASSIYSSANTGELFF.

The CDR3 loop is CASSKGGGRPYNEQFF. CDR3 DNA: TGTGCCAGCAGTAAAGGCGGCGGGCGTCCCTACAATGAGCAGTTCTTC. The gene calls are TRBV7-8 and TRBJ2-1; D might be TRBD2 (5 bases). Looked up from germline, CDR1 is SGHVS and CDR2 is FQNEAQ. Trimming cost V 6 bases and J 2 bases, with 17 bases left between them. The CDR3 totals 16 residues.

The chain links TRBV4-1 to TRBJ2-2; 11 nucleotides match TRBD2. CDR3 size: 15 residues. V shed 6 bases and J 7 bases; nucleotides not matched to a gene: 7. Per the germline V gene, CDR1 is MGHRA and CDR2 is YSYEKL. In DNA, the CDR3 is TGCGCCAGCAGTTATAGCGGGAGGGCCGGCGGGGAGCTGTTTTTT. Translating gives CASSYSGRAGGELFF.

The gene calls are TRBV19 and TRBJ1-2; D is uncertain. CDR1 is LNHDA and CDR2 is SQIVND in the germline V gene (reference sequence). CDR3 length: 13 residues. The ends were cut back, 5 bases at V and 0 bases at J, with 7 bases in the middle. The CDR3 sequence is CASSPRPNYGYTF. CDR3 coding DNA: TGTGCCAGTAGTCCCAGACCTAACTATGGCTACACCTTC.

This sequence joins TRBV27 and TRBJ2-7, with TRBD2 as a possible D gene (5 bases). V was pared by 4 bases and J by 5 bases, with 12 bases between. This CDR3 comprises 13 residues. Germline CDR1 MNHEY, CDR2 SMNVEV (reference sequence). The CDR3 region has the DNA TGTGCCAGCAGTTCCCTACTAGTGAACGAGCAGTACTTC. Residues: CASSSLLVNEQYF.

The chain uses TRBV7-2 and TRBJ1-5; no reliable D call. The CDR3 sequence is 16 residues long. Germline CDR1 SGHTA, CDR2 FQGNSA. V was trimmed by 5 bases and J by 1 base, leaving 15 bases between them. The CDR3 DNA reads as TGTGCCAGCAGCAGCGGGGTATTCCGGAGCAATCAGCCCCAGCATTTT. Translated: CASSSGVFRSNQPQHF.

The chain combines TRBV5-1 with TRBJ2-5, with 7 bases matching TRBD2. Trimming took 0 bases from V and 2 from J; bases not matched to a gene: 19. The CDR3 is 20 amino acids. Germline V gene data show CDR1 as SGHRS and CDR2 as YFSETQ. The CDR3 DNA reads as TGCGCCAGCAGCTTGGGGCGGGAGAGGGCGGGAGTTCCTAATCAAGAGACCCAGTACTTC. Translated, it gives CASSLGRERAGVPNQETQYF.

The CDR3 reads CASSPRLDARDGYTF. CDR3 DNA sequence: TGTGCCAGCAGCCCCCGCCTTGATGCGAGGGATGGCTACACCTTC. This chain joins TRBV9 and TRBJ1-2; D remains ambiguous. The CDR3 covers 15 residues. In germline, CDR1 is SGDLS, CDR2 YYNGEE. The germline V and J ends were trimmed by 4 bases and 6 bases, with 19 bases remaining between them.

The CDR3 is CASSPLGTANTGELFF. The CDR3 bases are TGTGCCAGCAGCCCCCTGGGGACAGCGAACACCGGGGAGCTGTTTTTT. The rearrangement links TRBV7-9 to TRBJ2-2, with 7 bases aligning to TRBD1. The germline gives CDR1 SEHNR, CDR2 FQNEAQ (reference sequence). Unmatched junction bases numbered 6, after V lost 5 bases and J lost 0 bases. The CDR3 has 16 residues. The variable domain in full, with the rest retrieved from reference TRBV7-9 and TRBJ2-2, is DTGVSQNPRHKITKRGQNVTFRCDPISEHNRLYWYRQTLGQGPEFLTYFQNEAQLEKSRLLSDRFSAERPKGSFSTLEIQRTEQGDSAMYLCASSPLGTANTGELFFGEGSRLTVL.

The chain joins TRBV5-6 to TRBJ2-7, with 8 positions matching TRBD2. After removal of 0 bases from V and 1 base from J, the junction contained 6 bases not matched to a gene. The CDR3 contains 16 residues. CDR1 and CDR2 (germline): SGHDT, YYEEEE. The CDR3 DNA sequence: TGTGCCAGCAGCTTGGATTCTAGCGGGTTATCCTACGAGCAGTACTTC. This gives the protein CASSLDSSGLSYEQYF.

The rearrangement joins TRBV30 to TRBJ1-5; D may be TRBD1 (5 bases). Germline CDR1 GTSNPN, CDR2 SVGIG (reference sequence). V was cut by 3 bases and J by 0 bases, with 15 bases left in between. The CDR3 is 16 amino acids. The CDR3 spells CAWSRRGVSSNQPQHF. The CDR3 DNA sequence: TGTGCCTGGAGCCGAAGGGGCGTATCTAGCAATCAGCCCCAGCATTTT.

V usage is TRBV6-5 and J usage is TRBJ2-7; 9 bases fit TRBD1. Germline CDR1 and CDR2: MNHEY and SVGAGI. This CDR3 is built from 15 residues. The junction had 10 bases not matched to a gene; V was cut back by 6 bases and J by 4 bases. DNA for the CDR3: TGTGCCAGCAGCACTCCCGGGACAGGGTGGTACGAGCAGTACTTC. It translates to CASSTPGTGWYEQYF.

Notes on this clone: Different DNA sequences within this sample yield the same CDR3. The chain carries TRBV9 and TRBJ2-2; D ambiguous. Germline-derived CDR1 and CDR2 are SGDLS and YYNGEE. This CDR3 spans 15 amino acids. Trimming took off 0 bases at V and 0 bases at J, with 6 bases between the two ends. The CDR3 DNA is TGTGCCAGCAGCGTAGGGACGACGAACACCGGGGAGCTGTTTTTT. Encoded protein: CASSVGTTNTGELFF.

The gene calls are TRBV29-1 and TRBJ1-2, with 9 bases that match TRBD1. Germline V gene data show CDR1 as SQVTM and CDR2 as ANQGSEA. CDR3 length: 13 residues. V lost 4 bases, J lost 7 bases, and 7 bases stayed unmatched. CDR3 loop: CSVASQGASGYTF. The CDR3 DNA reads as TGCAGCGTTGCCTCACAGGGGGCTAGTGGCTACACCTTC.

The chain carries TRBV30 and TRBJ2-1; D is unresolved. The CDR3 has 13 amino acids. Germline V gives CDR1 GTSNPN, CDR2 SVGIG (reference sequence). Trimming took 0 bases from V and 6 from J, leaving 9 bases between them. The CDR3 nucleotides are TGTGCCTGGAGTGTATCCCTTTCCAATGAGCAGTTCTTC. Its protein is CAWSVSLSNEQFF. Together with reference TRBV30 and TRBJ2-1, the CDR3 gives the full variable domain: SQTIHQWPATLVQPVGSPLSLECTVEGTSNPNLYWYRQAAGRGLQLLFYSVGIGQISSEVPQNLSASRPQDRQFILSSKKLLLSDSGFYLCAWSVSLSNEQFFGPGTRLTVL.

The chain links TRBV11-1 to TRBJ2-7; unclear D gene. CDR3 length: 15 residues. Germline CDR1 reads SGHAT; CDR2 reads FQDESV (reference sequence). The V and J ends lost 0 bases and 1 base respectively, with 10 bases between them. DNA of the CDR3: TGTGCCAGCAGCTTAGCGGGCAGTTCTTCCTACGAGCAGTACTTC. This sequence encodes CASSLAGSSSYEQYF.

This clone appeared a single time. The chain couples TRBV7-8 to TRBJ2-3; D uncertain. In germline, CDR1 is SGHVS, CDR2 FQNEAQ. V was shortened by 5 bases and J by 2 bases, with 14 bases between the two germline ends. This CDR3 is 15 amino acids long. The CDR3 DNA sequence: TGTGCCAGCAGCCCCCACCCGGCCTACACAGATACGCAGTATTTT. It yields the protein CASSPHPAYTDTQYF.

The rearrangement uses TRBV9 and TRBJ2-3; the D is unclear. There are 13 residues in the CDR3. V lost 6 bases and J lost 0, with 8 bases in between. Germline V gene data show CDR1 as SGDLS and CDR2 as YYNGEE. This CDR3 reads CASNLRSTDTQYF. The DNA for the CDR3 is TGTGCCAGCAACTTAAGAAGCACAGATACGCAGTATTTT.

This chain uses TRBV6-1 with TRBJ1-2; no clear D gene. Looked up from germline, CDR1 is MNHNS and CDR2 is SASEGT. This CDR3 comprises 12 residues. Trimming took off 10 bases at V and 4 bases at J, with 13 bases between the two ends. The CDR3 reads CAIVGISYGYTF. The DNA for the CDR3 is TGTGCCATAGTGGGGATTTCCTATGGCTACACCTTC.

V and J are TRBV11-1 and TRBJ2-1; tentatively, D is TRBD1 or TRBD2 (5 bases each). CDR3 size: 15 residues. Germline loops: CDR1 SGHAT, CDR2 FQDESV (reference sequence). Trimming left V 8 bases short and J 0 bases short, with 14 bases between. Here the CDR3 reads CASEPGTNSYNEQFF. CDR3 nucleotide sequence: TGTGCCAGCGAGCCAGGGACCAACTCCTACAATGAGCAGTTCTTC.